This entry concerns a single TCR beta chain. Profiling relied on immunoSEQ multiplex PCR, and the TCRdb table lists in-frame clones only, not all of them. The table records over 300,000 clones, approximately 89% of them present only once. Donors in Cohort 3 counted as recovered after two negative PCRs, clearance, or symptom resolution. The sample belongs to a study of blood T cell repertoires in COVID-19. This CDR3 is 11 amino acids long. The germline gives CDR1 SGHTS, CDR2 YDEGEE. Trimming took 6 bases from V and 2 from J, leaving 6 bases between them. The specimen was PBMCs or T cells enriched from blood (not recorded which). This sequence originates from a middle-aged woman who had recovered from COVID-19. This chain joins TRBV5-8 and TRBJ2-7; perhaps TRBD2 as D (6 bases). The chain's CDR3 is CASTGAYEQYF. CDR3 nucleotides: TGTGCCAGCACGGGAGCCTACGAGCAGTACTTC. Using reference TRBV5-8 and TRBJ2-7 for the parts outside the CDR3, the full variable domain is EAGVTQSPTHLIKTRGQQATLRCSPISGHTSVYWYQQALGLGLQFLLWYDEGEERNRGNFPPRFSGRQFPNYSSELNVNALELEDSALYLCASTGAYEQYFGPGTRLTVT.